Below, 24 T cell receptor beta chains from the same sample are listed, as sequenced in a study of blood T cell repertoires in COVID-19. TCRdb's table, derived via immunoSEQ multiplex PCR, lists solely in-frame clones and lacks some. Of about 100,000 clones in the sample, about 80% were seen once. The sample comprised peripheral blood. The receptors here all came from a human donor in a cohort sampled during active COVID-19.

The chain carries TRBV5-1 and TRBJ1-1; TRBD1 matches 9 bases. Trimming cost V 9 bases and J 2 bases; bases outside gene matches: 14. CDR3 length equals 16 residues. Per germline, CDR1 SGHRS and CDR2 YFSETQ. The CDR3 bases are TGCGCCACCGCCCCAGGGACAGGGAATTTAAACACTGAAGCTTTCTTT. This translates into CATAPGTGNLNTEAFF.

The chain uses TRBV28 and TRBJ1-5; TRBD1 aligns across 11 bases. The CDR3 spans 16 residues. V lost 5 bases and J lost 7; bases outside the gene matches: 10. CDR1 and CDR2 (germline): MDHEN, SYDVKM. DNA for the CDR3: TGTGCCAGCAGTCCAATGGACAGGGGGCGAGGACAGCCCCAGCATTTT. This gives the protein CASSPMDRGRGQPQHF. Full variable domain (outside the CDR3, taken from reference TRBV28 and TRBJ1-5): DVKVTQSSRYLVKRTGEKVFLECVQDMDHENMFWYRQDPGLGLRLIYFSYDVKMKEKGDIPEGYSVSREKKERFSLILESASTNQTSMYLCASSPMDRGRGQPQHFGDGTRLSIL.

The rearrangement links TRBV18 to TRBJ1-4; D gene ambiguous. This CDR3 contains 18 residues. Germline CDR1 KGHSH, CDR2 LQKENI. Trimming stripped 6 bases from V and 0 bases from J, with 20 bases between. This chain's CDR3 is CASSPFDGVLSTNEKLFF. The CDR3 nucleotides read TGTGCCAGCTCCCCCTTTGACGGGGTCCTATCAACTAATGAAAAACTGTTTTTT.

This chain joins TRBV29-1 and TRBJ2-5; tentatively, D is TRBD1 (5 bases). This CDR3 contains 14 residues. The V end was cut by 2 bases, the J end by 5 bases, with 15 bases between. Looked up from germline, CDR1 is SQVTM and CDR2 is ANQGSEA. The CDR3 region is CSVEFVGAGETQYF. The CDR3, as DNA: TGCAGCGTTGAATTTGTAGGGGCAGGGGAGACCCAGTACTTC.

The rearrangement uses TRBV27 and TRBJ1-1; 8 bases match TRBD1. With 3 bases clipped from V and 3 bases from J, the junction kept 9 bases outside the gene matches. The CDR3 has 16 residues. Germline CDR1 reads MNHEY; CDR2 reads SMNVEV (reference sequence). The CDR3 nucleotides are TGTGCCAGCAGTTTTAAGACCCCAGGGGGCTACACTGAAGCTTTCTTT. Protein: CASSFKTPGGYTEAFF.

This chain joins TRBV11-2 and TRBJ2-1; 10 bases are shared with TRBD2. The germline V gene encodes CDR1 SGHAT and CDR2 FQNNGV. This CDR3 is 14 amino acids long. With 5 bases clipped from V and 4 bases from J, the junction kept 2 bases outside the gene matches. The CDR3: CASSRTSGYNEQFF. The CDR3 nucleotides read TGTGCCAGCAGCAGGACTAGCGGATACAATGAGCAGTTCTTC. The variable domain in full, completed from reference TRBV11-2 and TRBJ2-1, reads EAGVAQSPRYKIIEKRQSVAFWCNPISGHATLYWYQQILGQGPKLLIQFQNNGVVDDSQLPKDRFSAERLKGVDSTLKIQPAKLEDSAVYLCASSRTSGYNEQFFGPGTRLTVL.

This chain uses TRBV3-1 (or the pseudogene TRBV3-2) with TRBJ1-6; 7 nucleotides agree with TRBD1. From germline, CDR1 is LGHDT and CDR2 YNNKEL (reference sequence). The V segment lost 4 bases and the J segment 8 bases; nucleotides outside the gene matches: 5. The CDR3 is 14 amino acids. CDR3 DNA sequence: TGTGCCAGCAGCCTCGGACAGGCCTATTCACCCCTCCACTTT. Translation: CASSLGQAYSPLHF.

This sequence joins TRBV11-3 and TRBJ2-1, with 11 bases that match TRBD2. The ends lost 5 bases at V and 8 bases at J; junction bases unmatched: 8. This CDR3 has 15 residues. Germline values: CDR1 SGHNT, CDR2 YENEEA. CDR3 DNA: TGTGCCAGCAGCGTGAGACTAGCGGGATTCGATGAGCAGTTCTTC. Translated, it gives CASSVRLAGFDEQFF.

CDR3 residues: CASRLAGGGETQYF. CDR3 nucleotides: TGTGCCAGCAGACTAGCGGGAGGAGGAGAGACCCAGTACTTC. The rearrangement uses TRBV28 and TRBJ2-5, with 12 bases identical to TRBD2. The CDR3 runs 14 residues. The V and J ends lost 6 bases and 4 bases, in that order; junction bases with no gene match: 3. CDR1 is MDHEN and CDR2 is SYDVKM in the germline V gene.

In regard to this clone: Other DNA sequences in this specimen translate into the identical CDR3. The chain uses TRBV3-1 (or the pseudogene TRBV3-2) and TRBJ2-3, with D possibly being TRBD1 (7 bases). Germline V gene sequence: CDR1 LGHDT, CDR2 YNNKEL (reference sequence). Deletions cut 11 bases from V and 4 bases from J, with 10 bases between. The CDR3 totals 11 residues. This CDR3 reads CASRGADTQYF. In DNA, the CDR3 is TGTGCCTCCAGGGGGGCAGATACGCAGTATTTT.

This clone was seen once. The CDR3 sequence: CASSSPDRGTEAFF. CDR3 DNA: TGTGCCAGCAGTTCCCCGGACAGGGGCACTGAAGCTTTCTTT. The V gene is TRBV28, the J gene TRBJ1-1; 9 nucleotides line up with TRBD1. With 4 bases clipped from V and 4 bases from J, the junction kept 4 bases outside the gene matches. The CDR3 is made up of 14 amino acids. Germline V gene sequence: CDR1 MDHEN, CDR2 SYDVKM.

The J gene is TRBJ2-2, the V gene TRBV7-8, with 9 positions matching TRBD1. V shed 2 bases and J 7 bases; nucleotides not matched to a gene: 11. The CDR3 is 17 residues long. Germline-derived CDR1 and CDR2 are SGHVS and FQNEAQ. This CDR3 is CASSLPTGTGRNGELFF. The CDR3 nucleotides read TGTGCCAGCAGCTTACCCACCGGGACAGGGAGAAACGGGGAGCTGTTTTTT.

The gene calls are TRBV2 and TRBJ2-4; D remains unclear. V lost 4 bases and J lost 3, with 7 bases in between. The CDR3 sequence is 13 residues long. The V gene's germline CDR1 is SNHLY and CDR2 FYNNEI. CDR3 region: CASSGQVKNIQYF. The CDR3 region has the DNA TGTGCCAGCAGTGGACAAGTCAAAAACATTCAGTACTTC.

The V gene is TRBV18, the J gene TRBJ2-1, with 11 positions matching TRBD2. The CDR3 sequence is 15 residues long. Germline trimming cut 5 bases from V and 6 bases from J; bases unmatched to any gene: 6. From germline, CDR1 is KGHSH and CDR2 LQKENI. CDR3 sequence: CASSSTSGVTNEQFF. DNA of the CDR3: TGTGCCAGCTCATCGACTAGCGGGGTTACCAATGAGCAGTTCTTC. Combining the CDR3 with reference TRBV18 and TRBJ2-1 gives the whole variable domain NAGVMQNPRHLVRRRGQEARLRCSPMKGHSHVYWYRQLPEEGLKFMVYLQKENIIDESGMPKERFSAEFPKEGPSILRIQQVVRGDSAAYFCASSSTSGVTNEQFFGPGTRLTVL.

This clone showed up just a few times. DNA of the CDR3: TGTGCCAGTAGTATAGTAGTCGGGAGCAATCAGCCCCAGCATTTT. This translates into CASSIVVGSNQPQHF. The chain recombines TRBV19 with TRBJ1-5; no reliable D call. Deletions cut 1 base from V and 1 base from J, with 8 bases between. This CDR3 has 15 residues. The germline V gene encodes CDR1 LNHDA and CDR2 SQIVND (reference sequence).

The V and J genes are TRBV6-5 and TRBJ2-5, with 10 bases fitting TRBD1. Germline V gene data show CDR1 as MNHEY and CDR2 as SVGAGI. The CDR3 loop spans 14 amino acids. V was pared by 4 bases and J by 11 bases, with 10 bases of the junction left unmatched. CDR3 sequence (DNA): TGTGCCAGCAGTTCAGGGACAGGGGCCCTCACTCAGTACTTC. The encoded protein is CASSSGTGALTQYF.

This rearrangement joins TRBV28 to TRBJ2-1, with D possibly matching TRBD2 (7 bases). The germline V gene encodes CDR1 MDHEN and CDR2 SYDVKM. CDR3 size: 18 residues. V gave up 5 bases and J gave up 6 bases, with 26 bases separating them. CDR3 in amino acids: CASSPPGLSPRGPNEQFF. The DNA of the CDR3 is TGTGCCAGCAGTCCCCCGGGACTATCACCTCGGGGGCCCAATGAGCAGTTCTTC.

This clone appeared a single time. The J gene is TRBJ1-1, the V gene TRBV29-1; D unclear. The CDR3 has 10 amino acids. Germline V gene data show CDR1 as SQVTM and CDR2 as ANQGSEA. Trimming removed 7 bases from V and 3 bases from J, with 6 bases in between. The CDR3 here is CSALDTEAFF. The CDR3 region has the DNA TGCAGCGCCTTAGACACTGAAGCTTTCTTT.

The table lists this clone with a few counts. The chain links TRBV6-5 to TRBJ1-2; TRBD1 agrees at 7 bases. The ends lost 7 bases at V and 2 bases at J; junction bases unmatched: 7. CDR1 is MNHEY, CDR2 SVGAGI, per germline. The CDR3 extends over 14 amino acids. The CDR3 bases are TGTGCCAGCAATACACAGGGGACCAACTATGGCTACACCTTC. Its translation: CASNTQGTNYGYTF.

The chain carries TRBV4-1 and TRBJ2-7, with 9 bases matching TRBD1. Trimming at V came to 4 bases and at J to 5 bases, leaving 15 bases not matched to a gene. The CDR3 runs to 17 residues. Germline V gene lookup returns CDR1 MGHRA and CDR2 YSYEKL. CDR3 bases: TGCGCCAGCAGCCCACGTAGCTCCGGACAGGGGTTCCACGAGCAGTACTTC. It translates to CASSPRSSGQGFHEQYF.

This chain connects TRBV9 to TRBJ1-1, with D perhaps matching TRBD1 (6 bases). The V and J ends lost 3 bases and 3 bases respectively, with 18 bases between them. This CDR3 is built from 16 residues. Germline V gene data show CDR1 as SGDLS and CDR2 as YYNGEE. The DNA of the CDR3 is TGTGCCAGCAGCGCAGGGGCCCCTAGGGTAGACACTGAAGCTTTCTTT. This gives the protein CASSAGAPRVDTEAFF. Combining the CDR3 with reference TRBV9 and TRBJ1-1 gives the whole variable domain DSGVTQTPKHLITATGQRVTLRCSPRSGDLSVYWYQQSLDQGLQFLIQYYNGEERAKGNILERFSAQQFPDLHSELNLSSLELGDSALYFCASSAGAPRVDTEAFFGQGTRLTVV.

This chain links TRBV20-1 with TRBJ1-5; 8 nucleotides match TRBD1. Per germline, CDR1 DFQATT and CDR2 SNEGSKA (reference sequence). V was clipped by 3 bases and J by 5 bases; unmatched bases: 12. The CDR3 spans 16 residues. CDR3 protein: CSASQRQGYGDQPQHF. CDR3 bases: TGCAGTGCTAGTCAAAGACAGGGGTATGGCGATCAGCCCCAGCATTTT.

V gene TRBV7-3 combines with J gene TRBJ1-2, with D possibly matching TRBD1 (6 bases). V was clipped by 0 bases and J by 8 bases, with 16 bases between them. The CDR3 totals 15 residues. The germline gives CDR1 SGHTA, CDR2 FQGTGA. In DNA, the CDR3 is TGTGCCAGCAGCTTAACAGCCGAGACAGGTGGAGGCTACACCTTC. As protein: CASSLTAETGGGYTF.

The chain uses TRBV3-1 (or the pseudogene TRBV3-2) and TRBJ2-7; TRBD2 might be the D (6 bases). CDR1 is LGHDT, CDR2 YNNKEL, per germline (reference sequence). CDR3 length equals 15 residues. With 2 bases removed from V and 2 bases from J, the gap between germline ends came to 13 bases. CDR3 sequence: CASSQSQGGPYEQYF. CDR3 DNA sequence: TGTGCCAGCAGCCAAAGCCAGGGAGGACCCTACGAGCAGTACTTC.